This TCR beta chain was retrieved from a study of T cell responses to AZD1222 COVID-19 vaccine. Study context: Second doses that came at about 4 or about 12 weeks were put together. Study-wide findings and caveats: Just a handful of AZD1222 recipients tested seropositive at baseline. Reportedly, nearly half of unique spike TCRs recognized epitopes outside B.1.351/B.1.1.7 mutations.

Here immunoSEQ multiplex PCR was the method, and the copy in TCRdb shows in-frame clones only, minus some. The data contain roughly 86,000 clones, 75% to 90% of them singletons. The V end lost 6 bases, the J end lost 5 bases, and 5 bases lay between the germline ends. Germline V gene lookup returns CDR1 DFQATT and CDR2 SNEGSKA (reference sequence). CDR3 length: 9 residues. Concerning this clone itself: Its cognate antigen is unknown.

The source material was peripheral blood, sampled on day 0 of AZD1222 vaccination. This receptor was taken from an adult in good health. The chain joins TRBV20-1 to TRBJ2-7; possibly TRBD2 for D (5 bases). The DNA for the CDR3 is TGCAGTGCCGGGGACGAGCAGTACTTC. It translates to CSAGDEQYF.